The 8 T cell receptor beta chains given below trace back to one sample, sequenced in a study of pediatric ulcerative colitis (dated by TCRdb to the late 2010s). The library was built by means of the immunoSEQ multiplex PCR assay. This immuneACCESS table, as held by TCRdb, lists in-frame sequences with V and J called but not all clones. Of the missing ones, under half trace to an unresolved V gene in checked studies; the others have no known cause. Here the sample has about 64,000 clones; 86% occur a single time. Roughly 3.8% of the sample belongs to the ten largest clones. Sequencing was done on a sample of blood. The receptors stem from a boy aged 5-17 years with severe ulcerative colitis.

V usage is TRBV19 and J usage is TRBJ2-1, with 10 bases identical to TRBD2. Germline V lookup: CDR1 LNHDA, CDR2 SQIVND (reference sequence). J was trimmed by 4 bases and V by 10 bases; bases with no gene match: 4. The CDR3 is 13 residues long. As DNA, the CDR3 is TGTGCCACATCTAGCGGGAGTTACAATGAGCAGTTCTTC. Translation: CATSSGSYNEQFF.

The count of this clone is one. This chain links TRBV4-3 with TRBJ1-4, with 8 nucleotides matching TRBD1. J was trimmed by 3 bases and V by 3 bases; bases with no gene match: 9. From germline, CDR1 is LGHNA and CDR2 YSLEER. The CDR3 extends over 17 amino acids. The CDR3 protein is CASSQTPTGGANEKLFF. In nucleotides, the CDR3 is TGCGCCAGCAGCCAGACTCCTACAGGGGGAGCTAATGAAAAACTGTTTTTT.

V usage is TRBV7-3 and J usage is TRBJ2-3; the D is unclear. CDR3 length: 14 residues. Germline values: CDR1 SGHTA, CDR2 FQGTGA. V was trimmed by 2 bases and J by 0 bases, leaving 6 bases between them. CDR3: CASSLRASTDTQYF. The CDR3, as DNA: TGTGCCAGCAGCTTACGAGCGAGCACAGATACGCAGTATTTT.

The chain joins TRBV5-5 to TRBJ1-1; no reliable D call. CDR3 length equals 14 residues. Between the trimmed V and J ends, which lost 4 bases and 1 base, there was a span of 11 bases. Germline loops: CDR1 SGHKS, CDR2 YYEKEE (reference sequence). DNA of the CDR3: TGTGCCAGCAGCCCCGCACGGCAGAACACTGAAGCTTTCTTT. It encodes CASSPARQNTEAFF.

The V and J genes are TRBV7-9 and TRBJ2-3, with 7 bases fitting TRBD2. V gave up 3 bases and J gave up 6 bases; unmatched junction bases: 9. The germline V gene encodes CDR1 SEHNR and CDR2 FQNEAQ (reference sequence). This CDR3 is built from 15 residues. This CDR3 is CASSLTSSGKDTQYF. The DNA for the CDR3 is TGTGCCAGCAGCTTGACTAGCTCGGGGAAGGATACGCAGTATTTT.

This clone has only one observation. The chain is built from TRBV14 and TRBJ2-3, with 8 nucleotides matching TRBD2. CDR3 length: 15 residues. Trimming cost V 4 bases and J 4 bases; bases outside gene matches: 7. Germline CDR1 is SGHDN and CDR2 is FVKESK. In DNA, the CDR3 is TGTGCCAGCAGCCTTGGGGGACTAGTTTCAGATACGCAGTATTTT. Its protein product is CASSLGGLVSDTQYF.

The chain uses TRBV2 and TRBJ1-2; D not certain. The germline gives CDR1 SNHLY, CDR2 FYNNEI. There are 16 residues in the CDR3. Deletions cut 4 bases from V and 1 base from J, with 16 bases between. The CDR3 DNA follows: TGTGCCAGCAGTGGAGTTGAGGGCCTGATTAACTATGGCTACACCTTC. As protein: CASSGVEGLINYGYTF.

The chain links TRBV30 to TRBJ2-3; TRBD2 aligns across 8 bases. Trimming cost V 2 bases and J 2 bases; bases outside gene matches: 6. The V gene's germline CDR1 is GTSNPN and CDR2 SVGIG (reference sequence). The CDR3 is 15 residues long. CDR3 DNA sequence: TGTGCCTGGAGTCATCCGGGACTAGTCACAGATACGCAGTATTTT. Protein: CAWSHPGLVTDTQYF.